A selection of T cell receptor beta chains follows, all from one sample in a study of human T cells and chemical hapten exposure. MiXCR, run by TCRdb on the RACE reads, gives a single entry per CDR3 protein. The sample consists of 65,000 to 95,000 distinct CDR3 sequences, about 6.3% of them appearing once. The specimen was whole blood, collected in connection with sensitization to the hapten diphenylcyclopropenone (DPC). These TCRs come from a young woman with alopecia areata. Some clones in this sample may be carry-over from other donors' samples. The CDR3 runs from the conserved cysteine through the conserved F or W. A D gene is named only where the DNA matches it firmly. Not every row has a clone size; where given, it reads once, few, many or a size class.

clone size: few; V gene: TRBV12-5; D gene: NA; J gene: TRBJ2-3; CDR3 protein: CASGSVAFTDTQYF; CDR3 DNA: TGTGCTAGTGGTTCAGTAGCCTTCACAGATACGCAGTATTTT
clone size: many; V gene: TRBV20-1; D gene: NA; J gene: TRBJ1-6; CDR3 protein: CSAKDSSSYNSPLHF; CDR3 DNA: TGCAGTGCGAAGGACAGTAGCTCCTATAATTCACCCCTCCACTTT
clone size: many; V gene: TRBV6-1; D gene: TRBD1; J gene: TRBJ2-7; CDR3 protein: CASSGTGGWAYEQYF; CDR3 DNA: TGTGCCAGCAGTGGCACAGGGGGCTGGGCCTACGAGCAGTACTTC
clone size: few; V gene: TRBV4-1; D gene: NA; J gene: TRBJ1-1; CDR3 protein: CASSQDREGVDTEAFF; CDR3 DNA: TGCGCCAGCAGCCAAGATCGGGAGGGGGTGGACACTGAAGCTTTCTTT
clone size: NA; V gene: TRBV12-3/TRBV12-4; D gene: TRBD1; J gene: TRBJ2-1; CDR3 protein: CASAGTGEVTSYNEQFF; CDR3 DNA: TGTGCCAGCGCCGGGACAGGTGAGGTTACCTCCTACAATGAGCAGTTCTTC
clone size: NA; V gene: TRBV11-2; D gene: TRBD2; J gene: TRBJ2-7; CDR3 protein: CASSPNPGVKGSRAGGLYEQYF; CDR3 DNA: TGTGCCAGCAGCCCCAACCCGGGAGTAAAGGGAAGCCGAGCGGGGGGGCTCTACGAGCAGTACTTC
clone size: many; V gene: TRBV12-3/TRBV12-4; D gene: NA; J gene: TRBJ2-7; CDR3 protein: CASSQHPSGDYEQYF; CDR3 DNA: TGTGCCAGCAGTCAACACCCTTCCGGCGACTACGAGCAGTACTTC
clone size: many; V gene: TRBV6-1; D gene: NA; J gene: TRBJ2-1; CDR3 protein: CASRKDTYNEQFF; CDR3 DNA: TGTGCCAGCAGGAAGGACACCTACAATGAGCAGTTCTTC
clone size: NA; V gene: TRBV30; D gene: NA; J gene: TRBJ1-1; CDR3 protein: CAWSVPANTEAFF; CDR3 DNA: TGTGCCTGGAGTGTACCGGCGAACACTGAAGCTTTCTTT
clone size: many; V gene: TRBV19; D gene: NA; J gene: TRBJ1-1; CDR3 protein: CASSRWTSGNTEAFF; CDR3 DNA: TGTGCCAGTAGTAGGTGGACATCCGGGAACACTGAAGCTTTCTTT
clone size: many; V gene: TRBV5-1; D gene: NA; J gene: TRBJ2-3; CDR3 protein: CASSYAGYSTDTQYF; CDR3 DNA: TGCGCCAGCAGCTACGCGGGGTACAGCACAGATACGCAGTATTTT
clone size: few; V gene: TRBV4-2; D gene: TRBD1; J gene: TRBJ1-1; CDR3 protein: CASSLDRVAEAFF; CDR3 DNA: TGTGCCAGCAGCCTCGACAGGGTCGCTGAAGCTTTCTTT
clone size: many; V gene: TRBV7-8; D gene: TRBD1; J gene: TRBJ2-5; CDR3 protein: CASSVWSQGLGETQYF; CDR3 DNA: TGTGCCAGCAGCGTTTGGTCACAGGGGTTGGGGGAGACCCAGTACTTC
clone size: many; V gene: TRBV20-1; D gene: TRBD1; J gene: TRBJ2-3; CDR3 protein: CSARPRQGTADTQYF; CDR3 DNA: TGCAGTGCTAGACCACGACAGGGTACGGCAGATACGCAGTATTTT
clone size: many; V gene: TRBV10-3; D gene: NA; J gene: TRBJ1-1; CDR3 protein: CAIRGRENTEAFF; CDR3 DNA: TGTGCCATCAGGGGACGAGAGAACACTGAAGCTTTCTTT
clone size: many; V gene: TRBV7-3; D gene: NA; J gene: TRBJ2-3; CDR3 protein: CASSLRSARVDTQYF; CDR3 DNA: TGTGCCAGCAGCTTAAGATCAGCGAGAGTAGATACGCAGTATTTT
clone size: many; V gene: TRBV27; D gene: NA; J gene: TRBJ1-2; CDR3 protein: CASTPLGTSYGYTF; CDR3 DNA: TGTGCCAGCACCCCCCTGGGGACCAGCTATGGCTACACCTTC
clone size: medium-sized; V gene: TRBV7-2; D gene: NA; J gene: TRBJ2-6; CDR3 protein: CASSYNSPGANVLTF; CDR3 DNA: TGTGCCAGCAGCTACAACAGTCCTGGGGCCAACGTCCTGACTTTC
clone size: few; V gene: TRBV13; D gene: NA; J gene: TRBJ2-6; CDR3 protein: CASSSRRQSGANVLTF; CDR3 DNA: TGTGCCAGCAGCTCCAGACGACAGTCTGGGGCCAACGTCCTGACTTTC
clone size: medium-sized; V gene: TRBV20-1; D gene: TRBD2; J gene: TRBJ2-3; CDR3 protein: CSARLAGSLDTQYF; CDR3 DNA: TGCAGTGCCAGACTAGCGGGGTCCTTAGATACGCAGTATTTT
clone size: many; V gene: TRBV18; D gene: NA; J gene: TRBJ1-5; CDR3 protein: CASSPTEQSQPQHF; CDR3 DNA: TGTGCCAGCTCACCAACCGAGCAGAGTCAGCCCCAGCATTTT
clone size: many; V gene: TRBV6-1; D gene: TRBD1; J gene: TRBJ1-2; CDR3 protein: CASRDPGGNYGYTF; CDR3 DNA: TGTGCCAGCAGGGACCCAGGGGGAAACTATGGCTACACCTTC
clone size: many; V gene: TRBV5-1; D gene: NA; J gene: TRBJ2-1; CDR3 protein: CASSLDGRNEQFF; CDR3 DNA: TGCGCCAGCAGCTTGGACGGGCGGAATGAGCAGTTCTTC
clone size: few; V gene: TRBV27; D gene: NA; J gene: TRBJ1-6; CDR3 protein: CASSLSTGTLAPLHF; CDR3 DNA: TGTGCCAGCAGTTTATCCACAGGGACGTTGGCACCCCTCCACTTT
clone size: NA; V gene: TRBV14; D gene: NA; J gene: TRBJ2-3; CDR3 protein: CASSRRDSRNTQYF; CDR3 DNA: TGTGCCAGCAGCCGGAGGGACAGTAGAAATACGCAGTATTTT